The rows below give T cell receptor beta chains drawn from one sample of a study of cytomegalovirus exposure and HLA in healthy donors. Clones were read by immunoSEQ multiplex PCR, and TCRdb kept only the in-frame ones, dropping some. The sample contains around 180,000 clones, approximately 85% of which appear only once. The sequenced material came from PBMCs. The receptors were sampled from a woman in her late teens or twenties in good health and CMV-seronegative. CDR3s leave out the opening cysteine and the closing phenylalanine or tryptophan.

v_gene,j_gene,CDR3aa
TRBV6-1,TRBJ1-1,ASSEYIAIEAF
TRBV5-1,TRBJ1-1,ASSLGQGPGAEAF
TRBV18,TRBJ1-5,ASSPPFTGNQPQH
TRBV5-1,TRBJ2-1,ASSLGSSGTYNEQF
TRBV7-6,TRBJ2-1,ASSLGTSGRADEQF
TRBV11-3,TRBJ2-5,ASSLGMGGSYQETQY
TRBV11-2,TRBJ2-3,ASSVTDTQY
TRBV5-1,TRBJ2-5,ASSLRIGGSETQY
TRBV19,TRBJ1-1,ASSFIGTEAF
TRBV15,TRBJ1-2,ATSRVANYGYT
TRBV27,TRBJ2-1,ASSGKDNEQF
TRBV7-7,TRBJ2-3,ASSWDSKDTQY
TRBV28,TRBJ2-7,ASTYSGRASYEQY
TRBV27,TRBJ1-1,ASRPGSDTEAF
TRBV5-4,TRBJ2-7,ASSLFRGYEQY
TRBV5-1,TRBJ2-3,ASSQRGAGDTQY
TRBV27,TRBJ1-1,ASRQGVWTEAF
TRBV9,TRBJ2-7,ASSVAGKGPYEQY
TRBV6-1,TRBJ2-1,ASSETGRPNEQF
TRBV4-1,TRBJ2-7,ASSGRLAGEQY
TRBV11-3,TRBJ2-3,ASSPGVTDTQY
TRBV9,TRBJ2-2,ASSPRTGNTGELF
TRBV10-3,TRBJ2-7,AISEPRVTYEQY
TRBV28,TRBJ1-3,ASRTGSAGNTIY
TRBV2,TRBJ1-2,ASSEAPRGNYGYT
TRBV5-1,TRBJ2-2,ASKVRQTNTGELF
TRBV7-2,TRBJ2-5,ASSLATGKETQY
TRBV5-4,TRBJ2-5,ASSDRKETQY
TRBV6-5,TRBJ2-1,ASSPRALNEQF
TRBV25-1,TRBJ1-4,ASSATFGQGNEKLF
TRBV7-3,TRBJ1-2,ASSPTGFANYGYT
TRBV4-1,TRBJ2-1,ASSQLGLANNEQF
TRBV5-6,TRBJ2-3,ASSVTSSAQY
TRBV7-6,TRBJ2-7,ASSLALGGTYEQY
TRBV2,TRBJ2-3,ASISYSSTDTQY
TRBV15,TRBJ1-1,ATSRADTEAF
TRBV7-6,TRBJ2-1,ASSLETSGMVNEQF
TRBV30,TRBJ2-1,AWNPAGGLQF
TRBV5-1,TRBJ2-2,ASRGEGISTGELF